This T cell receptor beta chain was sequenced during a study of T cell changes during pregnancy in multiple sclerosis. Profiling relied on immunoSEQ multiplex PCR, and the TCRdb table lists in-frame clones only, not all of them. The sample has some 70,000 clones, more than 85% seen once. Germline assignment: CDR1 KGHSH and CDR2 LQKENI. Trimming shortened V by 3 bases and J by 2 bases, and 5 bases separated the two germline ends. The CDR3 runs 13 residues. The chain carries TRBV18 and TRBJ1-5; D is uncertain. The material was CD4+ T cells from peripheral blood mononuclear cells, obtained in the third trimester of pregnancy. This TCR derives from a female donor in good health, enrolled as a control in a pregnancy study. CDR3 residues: CASSPSGNQPQHF. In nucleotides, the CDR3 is TGTGCCAGCTCACCTTCCGGCAATCAGCCCCAGCATTTT.